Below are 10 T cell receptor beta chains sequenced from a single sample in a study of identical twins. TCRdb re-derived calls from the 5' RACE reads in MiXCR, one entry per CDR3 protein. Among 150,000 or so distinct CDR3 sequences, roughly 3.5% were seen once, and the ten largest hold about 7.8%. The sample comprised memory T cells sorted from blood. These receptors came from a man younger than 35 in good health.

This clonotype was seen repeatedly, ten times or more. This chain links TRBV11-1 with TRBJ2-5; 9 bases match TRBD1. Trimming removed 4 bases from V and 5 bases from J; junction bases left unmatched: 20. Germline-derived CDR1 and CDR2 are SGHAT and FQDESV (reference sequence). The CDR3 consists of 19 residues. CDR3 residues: CASSSPTDRGDVWGETQYF. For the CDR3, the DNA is TGTGCCAGCAGCTCCCCGACGGACAGGGGCGATGTTTGGGGGGAGACCCAGTACTTC.

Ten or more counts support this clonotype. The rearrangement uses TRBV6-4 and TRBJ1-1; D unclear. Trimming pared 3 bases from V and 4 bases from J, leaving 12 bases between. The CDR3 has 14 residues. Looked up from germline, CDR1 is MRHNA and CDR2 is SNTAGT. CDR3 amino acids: CASSESDGGTEAFF. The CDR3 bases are TGTGCCAGCAGTGAATCTGACGGAGGCACTGAAGCTTTCTTT.

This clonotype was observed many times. The CDR3 here is CASSLLTSGTFYEQYF. CDR3 nucleotide sequence: TGTGCCAGCAGCTTGTTGACTAGCGGGACATTCTACGAGCAGTACTTC. This chain joins TRBV5-5 and TRBJ2-7; 11 nucleotides line up with TRBD2. The germline V gene encodes CDR1 SGHKS and CDR2 YYEKEE (reference sequence). V shed 1 base and J 3 bases; nucleotides not matched to a gene: 6. This CDR3 is built from 16 residues.

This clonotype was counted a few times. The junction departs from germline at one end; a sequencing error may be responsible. CDR3 in DNA: TGTGCCAGCAGTGGGACCCCTAGCGGGAGTCGGCATGGGAACTTC. Its protein product is CASSGTPSGSRHGNF. The chain carries TRBV6-1 and TRBJ2-5, with 10 bases identical to TRBD2. CDR1 MNHNS and CDR2 SASEGT come from the germline V gene. This CDR3 is 15 amino acids long.

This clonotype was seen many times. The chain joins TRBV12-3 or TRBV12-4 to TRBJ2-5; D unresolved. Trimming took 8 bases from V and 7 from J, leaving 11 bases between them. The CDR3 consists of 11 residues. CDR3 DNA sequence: TGTGCCAGCGGAGTTTCGGGGACCCAGTACTTC. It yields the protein CASGVSGTQYF.

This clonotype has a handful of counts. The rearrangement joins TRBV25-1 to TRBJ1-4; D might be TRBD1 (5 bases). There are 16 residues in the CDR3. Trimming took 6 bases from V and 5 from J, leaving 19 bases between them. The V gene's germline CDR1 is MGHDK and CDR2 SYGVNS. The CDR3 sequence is CASSEMWGRENEKLFF. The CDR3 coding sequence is TGTGCCAGCAGCGAAATGTGGGGACGAGAAAATGAAAAACTGTTTTTT.

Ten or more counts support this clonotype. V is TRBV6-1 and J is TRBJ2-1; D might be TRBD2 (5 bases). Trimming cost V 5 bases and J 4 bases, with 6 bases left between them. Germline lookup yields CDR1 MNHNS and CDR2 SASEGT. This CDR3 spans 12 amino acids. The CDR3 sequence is CASSRGYNEQFF. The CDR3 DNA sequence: TGTGCCAGCAGTCGCGGGTACAATGAGCAGTTCTTC.

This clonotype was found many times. The CDR3 loop is CASSLLPLGGELFF. The CDR3 nucleotides are TGCGCCAGCAGTTTGTTACCTCTAGGCGGGGAGCTGTTTTTT. V gene TRBV5-1 combines with J gene TRBJ2-2; D gene unclear. V lost 5 bases and J 7 bases, leaving 15 bases between the germline ends. Germline V gene lookup returns CDR1 SGHRS and CDR2 YFSETQ. This CDR3 is built from 14 residues.

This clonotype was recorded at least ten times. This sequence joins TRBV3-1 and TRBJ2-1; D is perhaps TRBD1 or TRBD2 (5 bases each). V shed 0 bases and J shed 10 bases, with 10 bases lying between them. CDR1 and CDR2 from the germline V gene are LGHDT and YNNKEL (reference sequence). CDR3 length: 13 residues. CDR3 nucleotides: TGTGCCAGCAGCCAAGATTCGGGGCGAGAGCAGTTCTTC. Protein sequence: CASSQDSGREQFF.

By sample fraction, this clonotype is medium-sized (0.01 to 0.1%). CDR3 sequence reads: CAISESRTRGTGANVLTF. CDR3 DNA sequence: TGTGCCATCAGTGAGTCGAGAACCCGGGGTACTGGGGCCAACGTCCTGACTTTC. The V gene is TRBV10-3, the J gene TRBJ2-6; TRBD2 might be the D (5 bases). Germline values: CDR1 ENHRY, CDR2 SYGVKD. There are 18 residues in the CDR3. V shed 0 bases and J shed 2 bases, with 14 bases lying between them.